This T cell receptor (beta chain) is drawn from a study of blood T cell repertoires in COVID-19. Overall study: Researchers got acute and convalescent COVID-19 samples from the United States, Italy and Spain.

Original data processing: From reference gene primer amplification, estimates of nucleated cell counts were derived. Clones were sequenced by immunoSEQ multiplex PCR, and TCRdb holds only the in-frame ones, with some missing. V, J and clone size reflect that table, while D and trimming were determined from the DNA. The sample lists over 200,000 clones; 84% were seen once. With 3 bases clipped from V and 4 bases from J, the junction kept 14 bases outside the gene matches. This CDR3 contains 17 residues. CDR1 is SNHLY, CDR2 FYNNEI, per germline. The origin of this receptor is a woman aged 80 or older with active or convalescent COVID-19. The specimen was peripheral blood. The chain employs TRBV2 and TRBJ2-5; 7 nucleotides agree with TRBD2. CDR3 sequence (DNA): TGTGCCAGCAGTGACTCGGGGCAGGGAGGGTTTCGAGAGACCCAGTACTTC. It codes for CASSDSGQGGFRETQYF.